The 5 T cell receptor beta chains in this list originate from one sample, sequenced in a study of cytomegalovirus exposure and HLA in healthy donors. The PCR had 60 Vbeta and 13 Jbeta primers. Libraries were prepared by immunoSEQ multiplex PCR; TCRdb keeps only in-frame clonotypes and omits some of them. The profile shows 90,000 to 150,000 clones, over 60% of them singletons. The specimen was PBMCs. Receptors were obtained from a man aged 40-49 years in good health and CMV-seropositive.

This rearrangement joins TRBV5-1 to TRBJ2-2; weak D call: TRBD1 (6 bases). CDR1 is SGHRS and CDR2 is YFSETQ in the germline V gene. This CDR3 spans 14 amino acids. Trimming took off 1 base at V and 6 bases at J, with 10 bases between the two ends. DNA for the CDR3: TGCGCCAGCAGCTTGTACGAGGGGGCCGGGGAGCTGTTTTTT. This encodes CASSLYEGAGELFF.

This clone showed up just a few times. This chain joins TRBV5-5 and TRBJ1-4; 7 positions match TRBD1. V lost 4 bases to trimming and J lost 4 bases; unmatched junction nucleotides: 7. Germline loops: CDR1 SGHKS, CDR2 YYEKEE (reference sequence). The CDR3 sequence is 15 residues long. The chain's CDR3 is CASSLRDSYNEKLFF. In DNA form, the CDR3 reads TGTGCCAGCAGCCTCCGGGACAGTTATAATGAAAAACTGTTTTTT.

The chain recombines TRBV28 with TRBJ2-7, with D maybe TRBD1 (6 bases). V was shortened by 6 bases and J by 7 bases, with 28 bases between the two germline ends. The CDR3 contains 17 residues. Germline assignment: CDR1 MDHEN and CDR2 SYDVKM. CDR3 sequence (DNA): TGTGCCAGCAGAGACTTAACCCAGGGGAACTACCCTAGGGAGCAGTACTTC. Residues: CASRDLTQGNYPREQYF.

CDR3 sequence: CASSYEEQGYGYTF. The CDR3 region has the DNA TGTGCCAGCAGTTACGAAGAACAGGGTTATGGCTACACCTTC. This chain links TRBV6-5 with TRBJ1-2, with D tentatively TRBD1 (6 bases). The CDR3 contains 14 residues. From germline, CDR1 is MNHEY and CDR2 SVGAGI. V lost 2 bases to trimming and J lost 5 bases, with 12 bases between them.

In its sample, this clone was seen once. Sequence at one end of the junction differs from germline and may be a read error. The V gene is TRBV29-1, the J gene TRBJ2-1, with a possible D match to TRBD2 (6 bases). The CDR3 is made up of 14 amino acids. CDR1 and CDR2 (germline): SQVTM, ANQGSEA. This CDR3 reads CSVQERDLVSEQFF. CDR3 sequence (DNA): TGCAGCGTTCAAGAACGGGACTTAGTAAGTGAGCAGTTCTTC.